The TCR beta chain under discussion was sequenced for a study of T cell repertoires in ileal Crohn's disease. The study, taken as a whole, reports: Within the first postoperative year, endoscopy came at median roughly seven months.

Time point indicated: neoterminal ileum biopsy at postoperative endoscopy, about 6 months after surgery. CDR1 LNHDA and CDR2 SQIVND come from the germline V gene (reference sequence). The trim removed 5 bases at V and 7 bases at J, leaving 8 bases unmatched. This CDR3 is 16 amino acids long. Details on this clone: Its target is not known.

Clones were read by immunoSEQ multiplex PCR, and TCRdb kept only the in-frame ones, dropping some. The repertoire holds more than 10,000 clones, 60% to 70% seen once, with about 8.6% in the top ten. The chain joins TRBV19 to TRBJ1-6, with 10 bases fitting TRBD1. The sequence was obtained from an adult with Crohn's disease. Sequenced material: ileal tissue. This CDR3 is CASSLHPGQGNSPLHF. The CDR3 nucleotides read TGTGCCAGTAGTCTTCACCCGGGACAGGGGAATTCACCCCTCCACTTT.